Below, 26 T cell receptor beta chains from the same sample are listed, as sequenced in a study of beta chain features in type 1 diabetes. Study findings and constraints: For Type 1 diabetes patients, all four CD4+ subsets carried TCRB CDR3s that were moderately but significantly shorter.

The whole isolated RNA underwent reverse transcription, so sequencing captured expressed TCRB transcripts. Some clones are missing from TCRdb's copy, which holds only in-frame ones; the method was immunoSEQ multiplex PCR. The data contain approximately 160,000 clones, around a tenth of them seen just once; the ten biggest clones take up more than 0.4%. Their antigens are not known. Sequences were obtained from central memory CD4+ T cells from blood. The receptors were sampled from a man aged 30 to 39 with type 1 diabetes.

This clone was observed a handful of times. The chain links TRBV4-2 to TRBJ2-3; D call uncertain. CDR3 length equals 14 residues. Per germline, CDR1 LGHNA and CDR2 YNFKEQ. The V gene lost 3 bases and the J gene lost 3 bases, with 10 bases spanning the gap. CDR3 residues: CASSHPAVTDTQYF. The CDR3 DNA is TGTGCCAGCAGCCACCCGGCGGTGACAGATACGCAGTATTTT.

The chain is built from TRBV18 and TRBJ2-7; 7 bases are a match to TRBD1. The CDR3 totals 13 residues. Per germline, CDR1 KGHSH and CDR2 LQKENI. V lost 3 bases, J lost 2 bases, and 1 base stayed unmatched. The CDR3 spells CASSPGQTYEQYF. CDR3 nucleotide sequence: TGTGCCAGCTCACCGGGACAGACCTACGAGCAGTACTTC.

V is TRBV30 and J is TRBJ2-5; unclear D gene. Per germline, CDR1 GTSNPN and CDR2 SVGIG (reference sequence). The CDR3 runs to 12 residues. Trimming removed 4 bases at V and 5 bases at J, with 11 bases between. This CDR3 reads CAWNSAGETQYF. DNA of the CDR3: TGTGCCTGGAACTCCGCCGGGGAGACCCAGTACTTC.

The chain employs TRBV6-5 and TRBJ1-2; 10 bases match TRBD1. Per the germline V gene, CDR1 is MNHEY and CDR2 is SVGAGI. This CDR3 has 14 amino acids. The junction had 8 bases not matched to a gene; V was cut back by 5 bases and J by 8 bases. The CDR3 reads CASSVTGGARGYTF. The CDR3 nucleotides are TGTGCCAGCAGTGTGACAGGGGGCGCACGGGGCTACACCTTC.

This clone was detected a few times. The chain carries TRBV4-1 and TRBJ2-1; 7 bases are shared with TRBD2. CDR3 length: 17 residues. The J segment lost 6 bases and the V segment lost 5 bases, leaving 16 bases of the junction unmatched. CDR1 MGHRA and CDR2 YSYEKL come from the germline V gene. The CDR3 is CASSVSIGASGSNEQFF. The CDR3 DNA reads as TGCGCCAGCAGCGTATCCATAGGGGCTAGCGGTTCCAATGAGCAGTTCTTC.

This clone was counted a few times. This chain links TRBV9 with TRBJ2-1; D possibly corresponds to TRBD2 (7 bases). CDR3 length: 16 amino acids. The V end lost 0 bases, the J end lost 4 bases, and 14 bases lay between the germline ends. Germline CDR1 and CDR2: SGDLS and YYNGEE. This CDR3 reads CASSVAQGGGYNEQFF. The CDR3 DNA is TGTGCCAGCAGCGTAGCTCAGGGAGGGGGGTACAATGAGCAGTTCTTC.

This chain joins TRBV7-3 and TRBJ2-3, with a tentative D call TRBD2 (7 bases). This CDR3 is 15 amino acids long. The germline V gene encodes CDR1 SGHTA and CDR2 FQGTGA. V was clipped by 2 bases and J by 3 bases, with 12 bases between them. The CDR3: CASSLWGGATDTQYF. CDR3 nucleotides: TGTGCCAGCAGCTTATGGGGGGGCGCAACAGATACGCAGTATTTT.

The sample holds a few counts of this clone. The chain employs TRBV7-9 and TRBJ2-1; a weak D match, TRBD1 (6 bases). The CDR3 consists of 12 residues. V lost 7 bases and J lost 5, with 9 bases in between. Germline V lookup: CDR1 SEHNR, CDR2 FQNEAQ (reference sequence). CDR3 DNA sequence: TGTGCCAGCACCAGGACAGACAATGAGCAGTTCTTC. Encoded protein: CASTRTDNEQFF.

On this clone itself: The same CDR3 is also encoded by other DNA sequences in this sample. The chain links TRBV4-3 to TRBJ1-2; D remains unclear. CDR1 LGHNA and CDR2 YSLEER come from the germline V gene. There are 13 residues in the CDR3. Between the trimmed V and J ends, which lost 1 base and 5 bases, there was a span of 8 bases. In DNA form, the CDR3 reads TGCGCCAGCAGCCAAGCTTCCGGGTATGGCTACACCTTC. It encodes CASSQASGYGYTF.

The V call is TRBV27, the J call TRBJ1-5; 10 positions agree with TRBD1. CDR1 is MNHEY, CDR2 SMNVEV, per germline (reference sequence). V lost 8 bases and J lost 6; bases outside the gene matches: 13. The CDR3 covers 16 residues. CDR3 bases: TGTGCCAGCCAACCTTCTACGGGACAGGGGAGTCAGCCCCAGCATTTT. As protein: CASQPSTGQGSQPQHF.

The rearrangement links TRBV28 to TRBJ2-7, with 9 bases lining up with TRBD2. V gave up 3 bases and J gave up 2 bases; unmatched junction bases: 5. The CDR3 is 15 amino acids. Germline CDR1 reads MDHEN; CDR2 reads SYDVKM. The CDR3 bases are TGTGCCAGCAGTTTGTACCTAGCGGGGACCTACGAGCAGTACTTC. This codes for CASSLYLAGTYEQYF.

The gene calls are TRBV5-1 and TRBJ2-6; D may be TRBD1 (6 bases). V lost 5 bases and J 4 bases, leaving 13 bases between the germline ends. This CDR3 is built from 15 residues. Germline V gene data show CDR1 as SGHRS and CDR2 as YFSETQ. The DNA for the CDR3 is TGCGCCAGCAGACCAGGGACACCGGGGGCCAACGTCCTGACTTTC. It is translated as CASRPGTPGANVLTF. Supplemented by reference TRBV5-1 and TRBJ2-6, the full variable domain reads KAGVTQTPRYLIKTRGQQVTLSCSPISGHRSVSWYQQTPGQGLQFLFEYFSETQRNKGNFPGRFSGRQFSNSRSEMNVSTLELGDSALYLCASRPGTPGANVLTFGAGSRLTVL.

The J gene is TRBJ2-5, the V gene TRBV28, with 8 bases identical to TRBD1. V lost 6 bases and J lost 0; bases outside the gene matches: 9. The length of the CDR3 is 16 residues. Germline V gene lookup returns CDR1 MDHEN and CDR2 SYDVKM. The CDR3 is CASRQTGTGDQETQYF. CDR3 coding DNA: TGTGCCAGCAGGCAAACCGGGACAGGAGACCAAGAGACCCAGTACTTC.

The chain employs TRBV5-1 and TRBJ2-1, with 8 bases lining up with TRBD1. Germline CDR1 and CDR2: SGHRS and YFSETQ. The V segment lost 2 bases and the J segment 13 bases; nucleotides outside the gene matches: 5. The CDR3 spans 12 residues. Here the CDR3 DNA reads TGCGCCAGCAGCTTAGAACAGGGGGTACAGTTCTTC. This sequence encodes CASSLEQGVQFF.

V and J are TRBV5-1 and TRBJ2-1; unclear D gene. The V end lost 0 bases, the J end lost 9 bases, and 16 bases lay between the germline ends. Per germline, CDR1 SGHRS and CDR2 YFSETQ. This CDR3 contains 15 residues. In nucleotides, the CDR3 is TGCGCCAGCAGCTTGGCCGATGGCTTATTGCTTGAGCAGTTCTTC. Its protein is CASSLADGLLLEQFF.

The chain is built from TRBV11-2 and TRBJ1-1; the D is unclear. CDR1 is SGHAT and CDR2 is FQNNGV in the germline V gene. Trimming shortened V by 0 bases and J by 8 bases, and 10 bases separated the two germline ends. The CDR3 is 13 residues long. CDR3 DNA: TGTGCCAGCAGCTTAGATCGGGAGCGGGAAGCTTTCTTT. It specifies CASSLDREREAFF.

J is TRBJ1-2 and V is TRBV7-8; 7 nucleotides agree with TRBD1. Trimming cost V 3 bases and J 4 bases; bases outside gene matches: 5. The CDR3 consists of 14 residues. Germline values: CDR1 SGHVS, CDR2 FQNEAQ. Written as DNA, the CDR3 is TGTGCCAGCAGCTTGGGGACAGCACCCTATGGCTACACCTTC. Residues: CASSLGTAPYGYTF.

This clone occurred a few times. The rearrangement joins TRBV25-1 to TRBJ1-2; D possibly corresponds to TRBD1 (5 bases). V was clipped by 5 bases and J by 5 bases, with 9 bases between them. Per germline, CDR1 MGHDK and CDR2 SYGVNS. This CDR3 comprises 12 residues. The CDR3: CASSPGGYGYTF. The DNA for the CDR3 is TGTGCCAGCAGTCCCGGGGGGTATGGCTACACCTTC.

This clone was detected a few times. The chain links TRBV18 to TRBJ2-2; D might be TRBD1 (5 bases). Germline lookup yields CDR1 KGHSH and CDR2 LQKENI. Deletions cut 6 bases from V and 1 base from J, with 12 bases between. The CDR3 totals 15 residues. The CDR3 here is CASSKVGQNTGELFF. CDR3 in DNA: TGTGCCAGCTCGAAAGTGGGGCAGAACACCGGGGAGCTGTTTTTT.

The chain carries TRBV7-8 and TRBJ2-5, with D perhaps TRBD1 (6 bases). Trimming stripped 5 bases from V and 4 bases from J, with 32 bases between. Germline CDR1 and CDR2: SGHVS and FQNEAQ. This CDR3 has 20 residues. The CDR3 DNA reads TGTGCCAGCAGCCGGCCAACCACAGGGAGAATTTCGACGGTGAGAGAGACCCAGTACTTC. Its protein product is CASSRPTTGRISTVRETQYF.

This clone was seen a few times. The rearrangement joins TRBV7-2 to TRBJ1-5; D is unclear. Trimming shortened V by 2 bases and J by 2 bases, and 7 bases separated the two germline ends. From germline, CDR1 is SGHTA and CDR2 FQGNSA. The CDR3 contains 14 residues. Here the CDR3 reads CASSLTRGNQPQHF. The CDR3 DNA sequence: TGTGCCAGCAGCTTAACTCGGGGCAATCAGCCCCAGCATTTT. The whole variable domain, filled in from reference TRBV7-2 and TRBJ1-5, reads GAGVSQSPSNKVTEKGKDVELRCDPISGHTALYWYRQSLGQGLEFLIYFQGNSAPDKSGLPSDRFSAERTGGSVSTLTIQRTQQEDSAVYLCASSLTRGNQPQHFGDGTRLSIL.

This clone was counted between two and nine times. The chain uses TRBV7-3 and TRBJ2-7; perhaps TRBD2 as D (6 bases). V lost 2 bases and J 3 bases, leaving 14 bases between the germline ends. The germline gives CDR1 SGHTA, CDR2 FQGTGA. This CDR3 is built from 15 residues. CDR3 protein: CASSLPSGLNYEQYF. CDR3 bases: TGTGCCAGCAGCTTACCCTCGGGACTGAACTACGAGCAGTACTTC.

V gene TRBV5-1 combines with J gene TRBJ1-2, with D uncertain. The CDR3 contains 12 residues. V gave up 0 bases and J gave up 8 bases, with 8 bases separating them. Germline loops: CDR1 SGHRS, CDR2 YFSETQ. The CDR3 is CASSLDASGYTF. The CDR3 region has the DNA TGCGCCAGCAGCTTGGACGCGTCGGGCTACACCTTC.

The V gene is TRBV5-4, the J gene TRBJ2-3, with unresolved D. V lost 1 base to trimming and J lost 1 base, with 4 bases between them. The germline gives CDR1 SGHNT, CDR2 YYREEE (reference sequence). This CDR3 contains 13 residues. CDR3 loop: CASSLRGTDTQYF. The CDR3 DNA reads TGTGCCAGCAGCTTGCGGGGCACAGATACGCAGTATTTT.

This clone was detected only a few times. The CDR3, as DNA: TGTGCCAGCAACGGTTACAATGAGCAGTTCTTC. It encodes CASNGYNEQFF. The J gene is TRBJ2-1, the V gene TRBV28; D remains ambiguous. The germline V gene has CDR1 MDHEN and CDR2 SYDVKM. CDR3 length: 11 residues. Trimming stripped 7 bases from V and 4 bases from J, with 5 bases between. Looking up the rest from reference TRBV28 and TRBJ2-1 gives the full variable domain: DVKVTQSSRYLVKRTGEKVFLECVQDMDHENMFWYRQDPGLGLRLIYFSYDVKMKEKGDIPEGYSVSREKKERFSLILESASTNQTSMYLCASNGYNEQFFGPGTRLTVL.

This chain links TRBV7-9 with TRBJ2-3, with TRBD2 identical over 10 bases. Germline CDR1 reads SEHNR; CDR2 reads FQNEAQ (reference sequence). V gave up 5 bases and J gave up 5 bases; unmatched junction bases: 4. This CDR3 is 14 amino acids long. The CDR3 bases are TGTGCCAGCAGCGTCGGACTAGCGGAAGATACGCAGTATTTT. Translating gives CASSVGLAEDTQYF.